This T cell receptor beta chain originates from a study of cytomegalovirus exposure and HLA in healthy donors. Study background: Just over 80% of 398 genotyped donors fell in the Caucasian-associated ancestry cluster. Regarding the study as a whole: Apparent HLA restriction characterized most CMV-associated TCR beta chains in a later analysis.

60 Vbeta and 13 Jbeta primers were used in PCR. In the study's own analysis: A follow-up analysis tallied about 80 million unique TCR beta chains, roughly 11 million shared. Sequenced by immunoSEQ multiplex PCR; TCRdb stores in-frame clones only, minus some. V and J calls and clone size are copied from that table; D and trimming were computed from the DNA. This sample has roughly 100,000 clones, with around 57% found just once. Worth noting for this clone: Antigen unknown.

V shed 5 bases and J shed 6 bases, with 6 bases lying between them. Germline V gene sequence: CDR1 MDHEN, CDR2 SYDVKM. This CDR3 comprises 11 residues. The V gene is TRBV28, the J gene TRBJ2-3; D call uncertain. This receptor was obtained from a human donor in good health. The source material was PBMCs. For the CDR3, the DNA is TGTGCCAGCAGTATCCTCGATACGCAGTATTTT. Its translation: CASSILDTQYF. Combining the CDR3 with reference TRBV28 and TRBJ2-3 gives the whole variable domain DVKVTQSSRYLVKRTGEKVFLECVQDMDHENMFWYRQDPGLGLRLIYFSYDVKMKEKGDIPEGYSVSREKKERFSLILESASTNQTSMYLCASSILDTQYFGPGTRLTVL.